The next 21 T cell receptor beta chains were all read from a single sample in a study of Graves' ophthalmopathy and Graves' hyperthyroidism (dated by TCRdb to the late 2010s). Sequenced using an Illumina HiSeq 2000. TCR beta CDR3 regions were amplified from RNA transcripts for repertoire sequencing. The first round was an RT-PCR using HTBI primers with the Qiagen OneStep RT-PCR kit, and this first round was followed by a second-round multiplex PCR, then size selection and purification. In-frame beta chains were kept once TCRdb had trimmed the public reads at Q25 with fastp and called clones with MiXCR. Each CDR3 protein gets just one entry, which takes the most common genes and DNA from the rows behind it. This sample lists 900,000 to 1,200,000 distinct CDR3 sequences; about 36% were detected once. 8.5% to 14% of the sample rests with the top ten. Material: peripheral blood or thyroid tissue (not recorded which). The receptors were sampled from an adult man with Graves' hyperthyroidism.

The chain recombines TRBV7-2 with TRBJ2-7; 11 bases are shared with TRBD2. J was trimmed by 2 bases and V by 0 bases; bases with no gene match: 6. CDR1 and CDR2 (germline): SGHTA, FQGNSA. The CDR3 is 17 amino acids. CDR3 nucleotide sequence: TGTGCCAGCAGCTTAGCCCCTCCACTAGCGGGGGCCTACGAGCAGTACTTC. As protein: CASSLAPPLAGAYEQYF.

CDR3 region: CASSEQDSPNYGYTF. The DNA for the CDR3 is TGCGCCAGCAGTGAGCAGGACAGCCCGAACTATGGCTACACCTTC. This chain links TRBV10-2 with TRBJ1-2; D possibly corresponds to TRBD1 (6 bases). The CDR3 contains 15 residues. V was pared by 2 bases and J by 2 bases, with 12 bases between. CDR1 and CDR2 from the germline V gene are WSHSY and SAAADI.

This clonotype was seen at least ten times. Written as DNA, the CDR3 is TGTGCCAGCGGGGATAAGAGCAATCAGCCCCAGCATTTT. Encoded protein: CASGDKSNQPQHF. The chain carries TRBV12-3 or TRBV12-4 and TRBJ1-5; D is ambiguous. The germline V and J ends were trimmed by 8 bases and 1 base, with 9 bases remaining between them. The CDR3 contains 13 residues.

This clonotype was picked up many times. The V call is TRBV5-6, the J call TRBJ1-6; tentative D call: TRBD1 (5 bases). The CDR3 contains 16 residues. Germline-derived CDR1 and CDR2 are SGHDT and YYEEEE. V was clipped by 3 bases and J by 4 bases, with 14 bases between them. The CDR3 protein is CASSSIHGHYNSPLHF. CDR3 nucleotides: TGTGCCAGCAGCTCGATCCATGGACATTATAATTCACCCCTCCACTTT.

In this sample, this clonotype turned up a few times. J is TRBJ2-7 and V is TRBV5-8; no firm D call. V lost 0 bases and J 2 bases, leaving 12 bases between the germline ends. This CDR3 comprises 15 residues. Germline-derived CDR1 and CDR2 are SGHTS and YDEGEE. Here the CDR3 reads CASSLDQTQPYEQYF. In DNA, the CDR3 is TGTGCCAGCAGCTTGGACCAGACACAGCCCTACGAGCAGTACTTC.

The sample holds many counts of this clonotype. The chain has TRBV2 and TRBJ2-7; D unclear. CDR1 is SNHLY, CDR2 FYNNEI, per germline. Trimming pared 6 bases from V and 1 base from J, leaving 7 bases between. The CDR3 has 12 amino acids. The CDR3: CASRMDSYEQYF. The CDR3 DNA sequence: TGTGCCAGCAGAATGGATTCCTACGAGCAGTACTTC. The entire variable domain, with the rest obtained from reference TRBV2 and TRBJ2-7, is as follows: EPEVTQTPSHQVTQMGQEVILRCVPISNHLYFYWYRQILGQKVEFLVSFYNNEISEKSEIFDDQFSVERPDGSNFTLKIRSTKLEDSAMYFCASRMDSYEQYFGPGTRLTVT.

The rearrangement uses TRBV5-1 and TRBJ2-3; 7 bases are a match to TRBD2. Germline V gene data show CDR1 as SGHRS and CDR2 as YFSETQ. This CDR3 has 13 amino acids. V trimming: 3 bases; J trimming: 6 bases; junction bases outside the gene matches: 4. The CDR3: CASSWTSSDTQYF. The DNA of the CDR3 is TGCGCCAGCAGCTGGACTAGTTCGGATACGCAGTATTTT.

This rearrangement joins TRBV2 to TRBJ2-5, with 13 bases fitting TRBD2. Germline lookup yields CDR1 SNHLY and CDR2 FYNNEI. V was pared by 5 bases and J by 5 bases, with 14 bases of the junction left unmatched. The CDR3 is 18 residues long. The CDR3 loop reads CASSPLPRTSGRWETQYF. The CDR3 region has the DNA TGTGCCAGCAGTCCCCTGCCTAGGACTAGCGGGAGATGGGAGACCCAGTACTTC.

On this clonotype itself: A much larger clone lies one base from this, so it may be a read error. The genes are TRBV2 and TRBJ1-5; tentatively, D is TRBD1 (5 bases). The V gene's germline CDR1 is SNHLY and CDR2 FYNNEI. The CDR3 sequence is 15 residues long. For the CDR3, the DNA is TGTGGATCAGGGAGGATTGCGTATAGCAATCGGCCCCAGCATTTT. This encodes CGSGRIAYSNRPQHF.

This chain joins TRBV15 and TRBJ2-3; D is ambiguous. Germline loops: CDR1 LNHNV, CDR2 YYDKDF (reference sequence). The CDR3 covers 16 residues. The ends were cut back, 0 bases at V and 4 bases at J, with 14 bases in the middle. DNA for the CDR3: TGTGCCACCAGCAGAGAGTCACCAAGGGCCTCAGATACGCAGTATTTT. It yields the protein CATSRESPRASDTQYF.

This chain connects TRBV25-1 to TRBJ2-7; 11 nucleotides line up with TRBD2. The V segment lost 4 bases and the J segment 2 bases; nucleotides outside the gene matches: 7. There are 16 residues in the CDR3. Germline V gene lookup returns CDR1 MGHDK and CDR2 SYGVNS. CDR3 sequence: CASSARRLAGPYEQYF. The CDR3 bases are TGTGCCAGCAGTGCTAGACGACTAGCGGGACCCTACGAGCAGTACTTC.

This clonotype was picked up many times. The V and J genes are TRBV5-1 and TRBJ2-7, with 8 nucleotides matching TRBD1. With 4 bases clipped from V and 4 bases from J, the junction kept 4 bases outside the gene matches. Germline V CDR1 and CDR2: SGHRS, YFSETQ. The CDR3 is made up of 13 amino acids. CDR3 DNA sequence: TGCGCCAGCAGCCCAACAGGGGGATACGAGCAGTACTTC. As protein: CASSPTGGYEQYF.

This clonotype has just a few counts. V gene TRBV4-1 combines with J gene TRBJ1-2, with no clear D. V was cut by 4 bases and J by 4 bases, with 19 bases left in between. The CDR3 has 16 amino acids. Germline loops: CDR1 MGHRA, CDR2 YSYEKL. CDR3 in amino acids: CASSPSTARRAYGYTF. In DNA, the CDR3 is TGCGCCAGCAGCCCTTCGACCGCCCGGAGGGCCTATGGCTACACCTTC.

This chain links TRBV6-1 with TRBJ1-6; TRBD1 matches at 9 bases. Looked up from germline, CDR1 is MNHNS and CDR2 is SASEGT. The CDR3 length is 15 residues. CDR3 sequence (DNA): TGTGCTAGATCTCCGGGACAGGGTGAATGGTCACCCCTCCACTTT. Its protein product is CARSPGQGEWSPLHF.

With regard to this clonotype: This may arise from a read error, as a much more abundant clone is one base away. The J gene is TRBJ1-6, the V gene TRBV6-1; D unclear. The CDR3 runs 17 residues. V lost 5 bases to trimming and J lost 3 bases, with 17 bases between them. Germline CDR1 is MNHNS and CDR2 is SASEGT. The CDR3 DNA sequence: TGTGCCAGCAGTTCTCCCTCCCACCACGGCTATAATTCACCCCTCCACTTT. This sequence encodes CASSSPSHHGYNSPLHF.

Only a few counts were recorded for this clonotype. The V and J genes are TRBV7-2 and TRBJ2-5, with 12 positions matching TRBD1. The CDR3 sequence is 16 residues long. V was clipped by 0 bases and J by 5 bases; unmatched bases: 4. From germline, CDR1 is SGHTA and CDR2 FQGNSA. The CDR3 reads CASSLARDRGLETQYF. CDR3 DNA sequence: TGTGCCAGCAGCTTAGCCCGGGACAGGGGGCTTGAGACCCAGTACTTC.

This clonotype was counted ten times or more. V usage is TRBV20-1 and J usage is TRBJ2-5; D gene unclear. This CDR3 spans 10 amino acids. The V and J ends lost 5 bases and 5 bases respectively, with 6 bases between them. CDR1 and CDR2 from the germline V gene are DFQATT and SNEGSKA (reference sequence). In DNA, the CDR3 is TGCAGTGCTCCGAGGGAGACCCAGTACTTC. Translating gives CSAPRETQYF.

Only one count was recorded for this clonotype. This chain's CDR3 is CASSPIQGNDYGYTF. The CDR3 DNA sequence: TGTGCCAGCAGTCCGATTCAAGGCAACGACTATGGCTACACCTTC. The chain has TRBV3-1 and TRBJ1-2; D unresolved. V gave up 6 bases and J gave up 3 bases, with 17 bases separating them. Germline V gives CDR1 LGHDT, CDR2 YNNKEL (reference sequence). This CDR3 has 15 residues.

This rearrangement joins TRBV7-9 to TRBJ2-2, with D possibly being TRBD1 (5 bases). There are 17 residues in the CDR3. V shed 2 bases and J shed 2 bases, with 15 bases lying between them. Germline loops: CDR1 SEHNR, CDR2 FQNEAQ (reference sequence). The CDR3 DNA follows: TGTGCCAGCAGCTTAATCGGCAGGGTTGGTAACACCGGGGAGCTGTTTTTT. Translating gives CASSLIGRVGNTGELFF. Supplemented by reference TRBV7-9 and TRBJ2-2, the full variable domain reads DTGVSQNPRHKITKRGQNVTFRCDPISEHNRLYWYRQTLGQGPEFLTYFQNEAQLEKSRLLSDRFSAERPKGSFSTLEIQRTEQGDSAMYLCASSLIGRVGNTGELFFGEGSRLTVL.

Note on this clonotype: It may be a read error: a sequence one base away is much more abundant. Without the conserved terminal phenylalanine or tryptophan, this CDR3 likely stems from a read error. The chain links TRBV11-1 to TRBJ2-5; 7 bases are a match to TRBD1. This CDR3 has 14 residues. Germline CDR1 is SGHAT and CDR2 is FQDESV (reference sequence). Trimming at V came to 6 bases and at J to 4 bases, leaving 8 bases not matched to a gene. The CDR3 reads CASSLQGVGETQYL. CDR3 DNA: TGTGCCAGCAGTTTGCAGGGGGTAGGAGAGACCCAGTACCTC.

J is TRBJ1-3 and V is TRBV19, with 7 bases lining up with TRBD1. Germline V gene data show CDR1 as LNHDA and CDR2 as SQIVND (reference sequence). This CDR3 has 15 amino acids. V trimming: 6 bases; J trimming: 0 bases; junction bases outside the gene matches: 5. The CDR3 loop is CASSRTGHSGNTIYF. In nucleotides, the CDR3 is TGTGCCAGTAGCCGGACAGGCCACTCTGGAAACACCATATATTTT.